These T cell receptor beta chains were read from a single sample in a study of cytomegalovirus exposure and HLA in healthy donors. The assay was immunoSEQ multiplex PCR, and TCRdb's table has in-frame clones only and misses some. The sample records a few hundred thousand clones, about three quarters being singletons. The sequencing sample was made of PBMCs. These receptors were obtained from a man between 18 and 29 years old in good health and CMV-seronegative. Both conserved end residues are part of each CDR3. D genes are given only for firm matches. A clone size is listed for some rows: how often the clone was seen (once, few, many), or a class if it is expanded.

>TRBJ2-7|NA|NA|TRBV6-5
TGTGCCAGCAGTTACTCAGGGGGGGGCCCATACGAGCAGTACTTC
CASSYSGGGPYEQYF
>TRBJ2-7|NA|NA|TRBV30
TGTGCCTGGAGTCTAACTAGAACCTACGAGCAGTACTTC
CAWSLTRTYEQYF
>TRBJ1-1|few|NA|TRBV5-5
TGTGCCAGCAGCTCCACACCGGGACAAAGGAACACTGAAGCTTTCTTT
CASSSTPGQRNTEAFF
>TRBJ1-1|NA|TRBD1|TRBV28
TGTGCCAGCAGTCTCTGGGCAGGGGGCCCCACTGAAGCTTTCTTT
CASSLWAGGPTEAFF
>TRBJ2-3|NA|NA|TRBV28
TGTGCCAGCAGTAGGGGCTTGGGTAGCACAGATACGCAGTATTTT
CASSRGLGSTDTQYF
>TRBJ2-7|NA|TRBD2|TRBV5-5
TGTGCCAGCAGCGCCGGGACTAGCGTATACGAGCAGTACTTC
CASSAGTSVYEQYF
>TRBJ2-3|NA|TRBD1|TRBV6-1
TGTGCCAGCAGTGACCGGGACAGGGGCTCAGATACGCAGTATTTT
CASSDRDRGSDTQYF
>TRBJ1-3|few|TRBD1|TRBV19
TGTGCCAGTAGTGCGACAGGGGTCTCCTTATTCTCTGGAAACACCATATATTTT
CASSATGVSLFSGNTIYF
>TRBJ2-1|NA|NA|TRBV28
TGTGCCAGCAGCTCCCCCTCAGGGGTCCCCTCCTACAATGAGCAGTTCTTC
CASSSPSGVPSYNEQFF
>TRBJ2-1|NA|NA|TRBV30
TGTGCCTGGGATCAGTGGTCCGGGGAGCAGTTCTTC
CAWDQWSGEQFF
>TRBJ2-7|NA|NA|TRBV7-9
TGTTCCAGCAGCTCGGATAATTCGGGGGGCGCCTACGAGCAGTACTTC
CSSSSDNSGGAYEQYF
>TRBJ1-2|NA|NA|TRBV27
TGTGCCAGCAGTTTATATGCGGGGAGCTATGGCTACACCTTC
CASSLYAGSYGYTF
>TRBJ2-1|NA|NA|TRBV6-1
TGTGCCAGCAGTGAAGGCAGATACGATGAGCAGTTCTTC
CASSEGRYDEQFF
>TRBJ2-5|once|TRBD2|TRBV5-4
TGTGCCAGCAGCTTACTAGCGGGAGACGAGACCCAGTACTTC
CASSLLAGDETQYF
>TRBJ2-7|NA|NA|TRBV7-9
TGTGCCAGCAGCTCTGATGTGGGCGGGGCCTACGAGCAGTACTTC
CASSSDVGGAYEQYF
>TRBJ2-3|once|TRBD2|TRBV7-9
TGTGCCAGCAGCTTATCAGGCGGGGGGATAATTAGCACAGATACGCAGTATTTT
CASSLSGGGIISTDTQYF
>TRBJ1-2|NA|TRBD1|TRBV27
TGTGCCAGCAGTTTATCGGGACAGGGGCTTAGCTATGGCTACACCTTC
CASSLSGQGLSYGYTF
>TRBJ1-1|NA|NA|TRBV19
TGTGCCAGTAGTATCGGGGGTTACACTGAAGCTTTCTTT
CASSIGGYTEAFF
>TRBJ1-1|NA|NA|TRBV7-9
TGTGCCAGCAGCCCGAGGGACTCCACTGAAGCTTTCTTT
CASSPRDSTEAFF
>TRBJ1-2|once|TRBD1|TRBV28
TGTGCCAGCAGACCTACGACAGGGGACGGCTATGGCTACACCTTC
CASRPTTGDGYGYTF
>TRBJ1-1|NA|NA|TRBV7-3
TGTGCCAGCAGCTTCCGTCGGGGTACTGAAGCTTTCTTT
CASSFRRGTEAFF
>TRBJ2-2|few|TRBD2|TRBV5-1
TGCGCCAGCAGCAGGCTAGCGGGGGGGAACACCGGGGAGCTGTTTTTT
CASSRLAGGNTGELFF
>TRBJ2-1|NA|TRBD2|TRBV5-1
TGCGCCAGCAGCTTGGCAGGCCTAGCGGGGGGTACCGTCTACAATGAGCAGTTCTTC
CASSLAGLAGGTVYNEQFF
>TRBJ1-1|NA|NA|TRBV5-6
TGTGCCAGCAGCCAGGCGATCGGGGGGCTTATGAACACTGAAGCTTTCTTT
CASSQAIGGLMNTEAFF
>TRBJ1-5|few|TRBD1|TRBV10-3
TGTGCCATCCGTCCCGGGACAGGGAATCAGCCCCAGCATTTT
CAIRPGTGNQPQHF
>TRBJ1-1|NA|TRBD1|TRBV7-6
TGTGCCAGCAGCTTATCGGTACAGGGGGCAAGCACTGAAGCTTTCTTT
CASSLSVQGASTEAFF
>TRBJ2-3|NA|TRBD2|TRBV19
TGTGCCACCACGGATTACGCTGGACTAGCGGGTATAGTGGATACGCAGTATTTT
CATTDYAGLAGIVDTQYF
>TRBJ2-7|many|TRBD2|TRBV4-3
TGCGCCAGCAGCCAAGGAGTGGGGACTAGCGGGAGGGCCGAGCAGTACTTC
CASSQGVGTSGRAEQYF